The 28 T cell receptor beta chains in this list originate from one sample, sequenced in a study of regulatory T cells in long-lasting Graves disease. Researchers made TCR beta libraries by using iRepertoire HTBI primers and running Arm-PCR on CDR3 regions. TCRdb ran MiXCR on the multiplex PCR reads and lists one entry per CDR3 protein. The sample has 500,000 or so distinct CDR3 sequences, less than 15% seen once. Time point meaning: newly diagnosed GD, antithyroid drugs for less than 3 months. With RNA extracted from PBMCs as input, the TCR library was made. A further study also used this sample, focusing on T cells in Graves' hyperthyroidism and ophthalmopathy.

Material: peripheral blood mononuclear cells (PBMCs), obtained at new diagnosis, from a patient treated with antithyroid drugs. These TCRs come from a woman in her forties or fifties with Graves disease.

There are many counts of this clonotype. The CDR3 spells CASSQRGAGQPQHF. CDR3 coding DNA: TGTGCCAGCAGCCAAAGGGGGGCAGGTCAGCCCCAGCATTTT. This chain joins TRBV3-1 and TRBJ1-5, with a weak D call TRBD1 (6 bases). This CDR3 comprises 14 residues. Germline-derived CDR1 and CDR2 are LGHDT and YNNKEL (reference sequence). The V end was cut by 2 bases, the J end by 6 bases, with 11 bases between.

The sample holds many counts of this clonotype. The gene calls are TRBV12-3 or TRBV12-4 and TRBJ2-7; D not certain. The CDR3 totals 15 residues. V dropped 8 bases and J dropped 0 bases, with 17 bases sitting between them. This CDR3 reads CASCSKGVGSYEQYF. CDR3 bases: TGTGCCAGCTGCTCGAAAGGAGTGGGCTCCTACGAGCAGTACTTC.

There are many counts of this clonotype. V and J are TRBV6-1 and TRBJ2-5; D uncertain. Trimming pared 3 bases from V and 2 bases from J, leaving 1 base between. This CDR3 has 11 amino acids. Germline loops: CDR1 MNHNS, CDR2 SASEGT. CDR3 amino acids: CASSEQETQYF. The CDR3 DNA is TGTGCCAGCAGTGAGCAAGAGACCCAGTACTTC.

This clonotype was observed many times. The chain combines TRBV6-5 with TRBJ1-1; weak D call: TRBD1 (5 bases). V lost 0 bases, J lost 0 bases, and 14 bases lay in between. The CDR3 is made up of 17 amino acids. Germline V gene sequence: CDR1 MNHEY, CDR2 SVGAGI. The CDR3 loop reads CASSYSISTVMNTEAFF. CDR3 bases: TGTGCCAGCAGTTACTCTATTTCGACAGTAATGAACACTGAAGCTTTCTTT.

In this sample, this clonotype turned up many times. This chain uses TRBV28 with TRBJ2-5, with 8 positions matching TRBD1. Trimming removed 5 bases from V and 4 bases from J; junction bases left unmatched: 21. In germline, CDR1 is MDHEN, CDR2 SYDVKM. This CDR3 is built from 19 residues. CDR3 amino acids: CASSPYNRDRTSRPETQYF. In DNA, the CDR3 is TGTGCCAGCAGTCCGTACAACCGGGACAGGACTTCTAGGCCAGAGACCCAGTACTTC. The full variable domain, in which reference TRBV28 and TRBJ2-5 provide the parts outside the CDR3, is DVKVTQSSRYLVKRTGEKVFLECVQDMDHENMFWYRQDPGLGLRLIYFSYDVKMKEKGDIPEGYSVSREKKERFSLILESASTNQTSMYLCASSPYNRDRTSRPETQYFGPGTRLLVL.

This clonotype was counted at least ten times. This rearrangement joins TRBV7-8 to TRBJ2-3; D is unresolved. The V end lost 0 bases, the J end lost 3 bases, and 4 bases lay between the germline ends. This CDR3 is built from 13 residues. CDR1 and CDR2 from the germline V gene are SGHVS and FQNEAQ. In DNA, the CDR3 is TGTGCCAGCAGCTTAGCGCAAACAGATACGCAGTATTTT. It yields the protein CASSLAQTDTQYF. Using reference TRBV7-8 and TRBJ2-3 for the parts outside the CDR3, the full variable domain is GAGVSQSPRYKVAKRGQDVALRCDPISGHVSLFWYQQALGQGPEFLTYFQNEAQLDKSGLPSDRFFAERPEGSVSTLKIQRTQQEDSAVYLCASSLAQTDTQYFGPGTRLTVL.

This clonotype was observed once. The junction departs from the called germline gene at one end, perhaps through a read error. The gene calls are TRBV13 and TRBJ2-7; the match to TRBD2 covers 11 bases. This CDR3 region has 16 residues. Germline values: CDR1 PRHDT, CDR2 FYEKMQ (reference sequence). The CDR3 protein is CAGSLGSGRAPYEQYF. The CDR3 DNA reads TGTGCCGGCAGCTTAGGTAGCGGGAGGGCCCCCTACGAGCAGTACTTC.

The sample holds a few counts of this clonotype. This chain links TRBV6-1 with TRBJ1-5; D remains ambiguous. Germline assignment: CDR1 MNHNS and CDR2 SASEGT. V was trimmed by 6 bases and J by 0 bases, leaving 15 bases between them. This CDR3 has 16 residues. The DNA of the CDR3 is TGTGCCAGCAGCGAAACACCTCGCAGTAGCAATCAGCCCCAGCATTTT. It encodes CASSETPRSSNQPQHF.

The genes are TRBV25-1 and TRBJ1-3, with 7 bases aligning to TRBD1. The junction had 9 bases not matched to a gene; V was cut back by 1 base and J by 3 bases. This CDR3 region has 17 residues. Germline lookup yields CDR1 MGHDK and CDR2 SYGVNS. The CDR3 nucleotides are TGTGCCAGCAGTGAATCGCAGGGGGGATCTCTTGGAAACACCATATATTTT. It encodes CASSESQGGSLGNTIYF. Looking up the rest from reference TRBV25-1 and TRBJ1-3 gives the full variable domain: EADIYQTPRYLVIGTGKKITLECSQTMGHDKMYWYQQDPGMELHLIHYSYGVNSTEKGDLSSESTVSRIRTEHFPLTLESARPSHTSQYLCASSESQGGSLGNTIYFGEGSWLTVV.

The CDR3 spells CASSQEAGQVITPYNEQFF. As DNA, the CDR3 is TGCGCCAGCAGCCAAGAGGCGGGACAGGTCATCACTCCCTACAATGAGCAGTTCTTC. V is TRBV4-1 and J is TRBJ2-1, with 8 nucleotides matching TRBD1. The junction had 12 bases not matched to a gene; V was cut back by 0 bases and J by 2 bases. The germline V gene encodes CDR1 MGHRA and CDR2 YSYEKL. The CDR3 covers 19 residues.

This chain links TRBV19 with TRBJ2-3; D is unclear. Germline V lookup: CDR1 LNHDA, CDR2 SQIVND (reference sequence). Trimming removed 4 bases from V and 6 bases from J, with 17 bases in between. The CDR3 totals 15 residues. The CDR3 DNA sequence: TGTGCCAGTAGTACTAGTGGGAATCGCGCGGATACGCAGTATTTT. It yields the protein CASSTSGNRADTQYF.

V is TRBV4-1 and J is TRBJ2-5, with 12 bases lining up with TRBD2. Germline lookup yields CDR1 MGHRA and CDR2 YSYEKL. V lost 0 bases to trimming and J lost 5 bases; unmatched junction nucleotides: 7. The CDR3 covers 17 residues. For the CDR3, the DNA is TGCGCCAGCAGCCAAGATAGGACTAGCGGGGCGAGGGAGACCCAGTACTTC. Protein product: CASSQDRTSGARETQYF.

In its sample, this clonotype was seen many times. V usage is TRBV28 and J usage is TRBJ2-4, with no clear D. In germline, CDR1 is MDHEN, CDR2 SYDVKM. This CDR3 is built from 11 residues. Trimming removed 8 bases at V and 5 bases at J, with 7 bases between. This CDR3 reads CASQRENIQYF. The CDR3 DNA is TGTGCCAGCCAAAGGGAAAACATTCAGTACTTC.

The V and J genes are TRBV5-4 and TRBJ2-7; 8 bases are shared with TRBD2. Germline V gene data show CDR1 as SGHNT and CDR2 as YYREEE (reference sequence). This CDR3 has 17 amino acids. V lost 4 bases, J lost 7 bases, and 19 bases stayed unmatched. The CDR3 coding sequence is TGTGCCAGCAGCCAAGGACTATCGGGAGGGTCCTTAGGTGAGCAGTACTTC. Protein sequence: CASSQGLSGGSLGEQYF.

The CDR3 is CATSDFAGVQSNQPQHF. The CDR3 DNA sequence: TGTGCCACCAGTGATTTTGCCGGCGTACAGAGCAATCAGCCCCAGCATTTT. The rearrangement joins TRBV24-1 to TRBJ1-5; the D is unclear. V was trimmed by 1 base and J by 1 base, leaving 13 bases between them. Germline V gene data show CDR1 as KGHDR and CDR2 as SFDVKD. This CDR3 contains 17 residues.

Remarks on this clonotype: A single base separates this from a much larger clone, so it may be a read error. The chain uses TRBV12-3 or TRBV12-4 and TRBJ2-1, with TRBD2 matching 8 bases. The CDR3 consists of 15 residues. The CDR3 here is CATTSGGLTYNEQCF. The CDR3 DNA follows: TGTGCCACTACTAGCGGCGGACTGACCTACAATGAGCAGTGCTTC.

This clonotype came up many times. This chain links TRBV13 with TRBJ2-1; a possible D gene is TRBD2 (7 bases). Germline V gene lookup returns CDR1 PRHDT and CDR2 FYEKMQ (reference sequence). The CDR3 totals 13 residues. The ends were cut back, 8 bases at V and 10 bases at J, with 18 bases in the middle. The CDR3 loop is CASDVGGAGEQFF. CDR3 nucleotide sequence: TGTGCCAGCGACGTAGGGGGGGCAGGGGAGCAGTTCTTC. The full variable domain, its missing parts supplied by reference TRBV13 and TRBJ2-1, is AAGVIQSPRHLIKEKRETATLKCYPIPRHDTVYWYQQGPGQDPQFLISFYEKMQSDKGSIPDRFSAQQFSDYHSELNMSSLELGDSALYFCASDVGGAGEQFFGPGTRLTVL.

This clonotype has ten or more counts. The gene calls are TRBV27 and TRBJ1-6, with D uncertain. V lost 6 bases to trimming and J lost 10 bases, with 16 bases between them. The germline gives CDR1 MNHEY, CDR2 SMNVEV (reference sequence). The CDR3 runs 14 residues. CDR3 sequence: CASSRDVGGSPLHF. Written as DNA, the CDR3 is TGTGCCAGCAGCCGCGACGTGGGTGGGTCACCCCTCCACTTT.

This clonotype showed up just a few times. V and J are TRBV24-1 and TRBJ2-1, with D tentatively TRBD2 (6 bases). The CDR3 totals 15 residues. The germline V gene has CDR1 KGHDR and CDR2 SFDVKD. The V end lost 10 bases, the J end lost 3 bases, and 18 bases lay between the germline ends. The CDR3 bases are TGTGCCACTAGCGGCGAGGGACTCTTCTACAATGAGCAGTTCTTC. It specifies CATSGEGLFYNEQFF.

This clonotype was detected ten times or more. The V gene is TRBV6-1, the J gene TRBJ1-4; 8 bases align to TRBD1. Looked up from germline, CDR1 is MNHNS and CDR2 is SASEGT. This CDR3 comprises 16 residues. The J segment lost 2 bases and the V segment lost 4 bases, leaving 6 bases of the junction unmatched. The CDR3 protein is CASSAGQGRTNEKLFF. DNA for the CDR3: TGTGCCAGCAGTGCCGGACAGGGTAGGACTAATGAAAAACTGTTTTTT.

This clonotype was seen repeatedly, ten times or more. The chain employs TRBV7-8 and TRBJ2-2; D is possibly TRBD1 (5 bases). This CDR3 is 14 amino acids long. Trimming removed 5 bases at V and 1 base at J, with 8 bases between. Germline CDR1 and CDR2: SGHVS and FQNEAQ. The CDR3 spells CASSPRGNTGELFF. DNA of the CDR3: TGTGCCAGCAGCCCAAGGGGGAACACCGGGGAGCTGTTTTTT.

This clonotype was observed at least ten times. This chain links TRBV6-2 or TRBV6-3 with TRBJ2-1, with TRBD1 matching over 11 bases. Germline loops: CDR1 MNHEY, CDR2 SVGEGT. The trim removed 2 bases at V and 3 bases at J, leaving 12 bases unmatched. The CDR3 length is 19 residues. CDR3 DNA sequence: TGTGCCAGCAGTTACCCGCGTTTAAGGACAGGGGGCTTCTACAATGAGCAGTTCTTC. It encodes CASSYPRLRTGGFYNEQFF.

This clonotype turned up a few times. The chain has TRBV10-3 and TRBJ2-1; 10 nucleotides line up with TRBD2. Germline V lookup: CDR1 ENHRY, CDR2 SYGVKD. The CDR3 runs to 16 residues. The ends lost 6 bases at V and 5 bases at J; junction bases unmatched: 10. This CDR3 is CAISFTPAGGNNEQFF. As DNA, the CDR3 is TGTGCCATCAGCTTTACGCCAGCGGGAGGGAACAATGAGCAGTTCTTC.

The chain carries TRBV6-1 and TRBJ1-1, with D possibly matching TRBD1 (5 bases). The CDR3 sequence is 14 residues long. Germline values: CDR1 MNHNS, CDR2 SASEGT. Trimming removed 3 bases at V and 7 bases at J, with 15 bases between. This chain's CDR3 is CASSDPQGLFEAFF. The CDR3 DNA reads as TGTGCCAGCAGTGACCCGCAGGGACTCTTTGAAGCTTTCTTT.

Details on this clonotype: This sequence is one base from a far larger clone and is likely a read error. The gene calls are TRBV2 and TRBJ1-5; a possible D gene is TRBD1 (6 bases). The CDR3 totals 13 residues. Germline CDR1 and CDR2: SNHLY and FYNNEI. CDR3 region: CASSGQSNQLQHF. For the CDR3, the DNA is TGTGCCAGCAGCGGACAGAGCAATCAGCTCCAGCATTTT.

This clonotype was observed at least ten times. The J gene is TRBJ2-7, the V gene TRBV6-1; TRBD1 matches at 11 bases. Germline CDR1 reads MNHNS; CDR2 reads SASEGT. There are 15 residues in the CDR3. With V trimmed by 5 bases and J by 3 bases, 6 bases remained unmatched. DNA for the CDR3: TGTGCCAGCAGTCCCAGCGGGACAGGGGGCTACGAGCAGTACTTC. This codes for CASSPSGTGGYEQYF.

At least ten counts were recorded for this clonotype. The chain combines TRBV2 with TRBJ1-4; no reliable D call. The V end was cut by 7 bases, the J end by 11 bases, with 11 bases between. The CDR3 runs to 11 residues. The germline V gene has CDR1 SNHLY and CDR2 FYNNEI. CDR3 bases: TGTGCCAGCACGGTGGCTGGGAAACTGTTTTTT. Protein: CASTVAGKLFF.

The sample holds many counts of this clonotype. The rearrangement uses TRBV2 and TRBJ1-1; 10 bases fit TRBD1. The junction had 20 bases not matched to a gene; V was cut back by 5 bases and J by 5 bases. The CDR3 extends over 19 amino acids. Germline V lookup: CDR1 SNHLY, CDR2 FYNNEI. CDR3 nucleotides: TGTGCCAGCAGTACCCATGGGGGACAGGGGCGGGTAGCTCGGACTGAAGCTTTCTTT. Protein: CASSTHGGQGRVARTEAFF.